The T cell receptor beta chain under discussion was sequenced for a study of identifying expanded T cells in peripheral blood. Using immunoSEQ multiplex PCR, the repertoire was profiled, and TCRdb retains in-frame clones only, with some absent. The sample consists of some 120,000 clones, 84% of them appearing once. V was trimmed by 5 bases and J by 12 bases, leaving 16 bases between them. This CDR3 has 12 amino acids. Germline assignment: CDR1 MNHEY and CDR2 SVGAGI. Sequencing was performed on blood. The V call is TRBV6-5, the J call TRBJ1-2, with D maybe TRBD1 (6 bases). The TCR comes from a person aged 18 to 75 in good health. Written as DNA, the CDR3 is TGTGCCAGCAGTCTAACAGGGAGGTGGAACACCTTC. This encodes CASSLTGRWNTF.